What follows describes a single T cell receptor beta chain. This clonotype was detected only a few times. It lacks a known antigen. Within one base of it there is no much larger clone, and no base qualities were kept. The data derive from a study of T-cell reconstitution after alpha-beta-depleted transplantation in children (dated by TCRdb to about 2016). Broadly, across the study: The study quantitatively tracked T-cell immune reconstitution after TCRalphabeta/CD19-depleted allogeneic hematopoietic cell transplantation in children using TCR repertoire profiling.

The library was prepared using PCR. Sequenced using an Illumina HiSeq 2500. TCR library preparation used molecular barcoding, with unique molecular identifiers applied to normalize quantification of the TCRbeta repertoire. In-frame beta chains were kept once TCRdb had trimmed the public reads at Q25 with fastp and called clones with MiXCR. Rows with a matching CDR3 protein are joined into one entry that keeps the most common DNA and genes. The sample profile shows 450,000 to 550,000 distinct CDR3 sequences; roughly 10% of them were found once. About 15% of the sample comes from the top ten. Explained via the paper, the treatment or condition label denotes: allogeneic hematopoietic cell transplantation with graft depleted of TCRalphabeta T cells and CD19 B cells. Transplant recipients were children who received TCRalphabeta/CD19-depleted allogeneic hematopoietic cell grafts. Trimming takes 5 bases from V and 0 bases from J, and the germline ends sit 9 bases apart. CDR1 and CDR2, looked up from the germline V gene (reference sequence), are DFQATT and SNEGSKA. There are 13 amino acids in the CDR3, from cysteine to phenylalanine inclusive. The entry retains the CDR3 DNA only, 39 bases that are in frame from base 1.

Overall study outcomes, separate from this receptor: The high TCRbeta diversity at day 60 in some patients was ascribed to recipient T cells and intrathymic progenitors that had survived conditioning. Over the following months the frequencies of hyperexpanded clones went down, and after one year T-cell counts and TCRbeta diversity were mostly credited to newly produced T cells. Apparently early alphabetaT-cell count recovery about two months after transplant reportedly relied on only several hundred rapidly expanded clones derived from non-depleted graft cells.

In this chain, TRBV20-1 is recombined with TRBJ2-3; TRBD2 is possibly the D segment (6 matching bases). Sequences were derived from PBMCs, mostly from graft donor cells, sampled 180 days after TCRalphabeta/CD19-depleted stem cell transplant. The origin of this receptor is a female patient between 2 and 15 years old who had a stem cell transplant for aplastic anemia, so the T cells may come from the graft donor. The sequenced DNA is TGCAGTGCTGTTAGCGGTAGCACAGATACGCAGTATTTT. Its coded protein is CSAVSGSTDTQYF.